This is a list of T cell receptor beta chains from one sample in a study of blood T cell repertoires in COVID-19. Data came from immunoSEQ multiplex PCR; TCRdb stores just in-frame clones and leaves some out. This table holds about 16,000 clones, about 88% found once. The sequenced sample consisted of peripheral blood. The receptors shown here come from a man aged 60 to 69 with acute or convalescent COVID-19. Both conserved end residues are part of each CDR3. The order of the fields is J gene, CDR3 length, clone size, D gene, V gene, CDR3 DNA, CDR3 protein. The D gene is left open where the match is weak. Only some rows state a clone size, as once, few, many or a class for expanded clones.

j_gene: TRBJ2-2
len: 17
abundance: .
d_gene: .
v_gene: TRBV19
CDR3nt: TGTGCCAGTAGCTTGGGGCAGGGGGGTCCCTTCACCGGGGAGCTGTTTTTT
CDR3aa: CASSLGQGGPFTGELFF

j_gene: TRBJ1-5
len: 14
abundance: .
d_gene: TRBD1
v_gene: TRBV28
CDR3nt: TGTGCCAGCAGTCTAGGACAGGGGAATCAGCCCCAGCATTTT
CDR3aa: CASSLGQGNQPQHF

j_gene: TRBJ2-3
len: 14
abundance: .
d_gene: TRBD2
v_gene: TRBV28
CDR3nt: TGTGCCAGCAGTACTAGCGGGAGATGGGATACGCAGTATTTT
CDR3aa: CASSTSGRWDTQYF

j_gene: TRBJ2-7
len: 15
abundance: .
d_gene: .
v_gene: TRBV28
CDR3nt: TGTGCCAGCAGTTTCCCTGGGACTTCCTCCTACGAGCAGTACTTC
CDR3aa: CASSFPGTSSYEQYF

j_gene: TRBJ1-4
len: 16
abundance: .
d_gene: TRBD1
v_gene: TRBV4-1
CDR3nt: TGCGCCAGCAGCCAAGTTCGGACAGGCCAGAATGAAAAACTGTTTTTT
CDR3aa: CASSQVRTGQNEKLFF

j_gene: TRBJ2-6
len: 15
abundance: .
d_gene: .
v_gene: TRBV25-1
CDR3nt: TGTGCCAGCAGTGAACGGCGCGGAGGGGCCAACGTCCTGACTTTC
CDR3aa: CASSERRGGANVLTF

j_gene: TRBJ2-1
len: 16
abundance: .
d_gene: TRBD2
v_gene: TRBV11-1
CDR3nt: TGTGCCAGCAGCTGGCGGACTAGCGGGACTTCGGGTGAGCAGTTCTTC
CDR3aa: CASSWRTSGTSGEQFF

j_gene: TRBJ2-3
len: 15
abundance: .
d_gene: .
v_gene: TRBV7-3
CDR3nt: TGTGCCAGCAGTCTAGTTTGGGGACGGGAGGATACGCAGTATTTT
CDR3aa: CASSLVWGREDTQYF

j_gene: TRBJ1-1
len: 14
abundance: .
d_gene: .
v_gene: TRBV5-1
CDR3nt: TGCGCCAGCAGCGGGACAACTATGAACACTGAAGCTTTCTTT
CDR3aa: CASSGTTMNTEAFF

j_gene: TRBJ2-7
len: 11
abundance: .
d_gene: .
v_gene: TRBV20-1
CDR3nt: TGCAGTGCTCCGCGACACTACGAGCAGTACTTC
CDR3aa: CSAPRHYEQYF

j_gene: TRBJ2-7
len: 14
abundance: .
d_gene: TRBD1
v_gene: TRBV9
CDR3nt: TGTGCCAGCAGCGTTATCGACAGGGGCCACGAGCAGTACTTC
CDR3aa: CASSVIDRGHEQYF

j_gene: TRBJ1-5
len: 17
abundance: .
d_gene: TRBD1
v_gene: TRBV6-1
CDR3nt: TGTGCCAGCAGTGAAAGAACAGGGGGCGTTCAGGTTCAGCCCCAGCATTTT
CDR3aa: CASSERTGGVQVQPQHF

j_gene: TRBJ2-7
len: 14
abundance: .
d_gene: TRBD1
v_gene: TRBV6-5
CDR3nt: TGTGCCAGCAGCCTCGGGACAGGGTCCTACGAGCAGTACTTC
CDR3aa: CASSLGTGSYEQYF

j_gene: TRBJ1-4
len: 15
abundance: .
d_gene: .
v_gene: TRBV6-5
CDR3nt: TGTGCCAGCAGGAAGGACATTAGTCCTAATGAAAAACTGTTTTTT
CDR3aa: CASRKDISPNEKLFF

j_gene: TRBJ2-1
len: 13
abundance: .
d_gene: TRBD2
v_gene: TRBV12-3/TRBV12-4
CDR3nt: TGTGCCAGCAGTATAGGACTAGCGGAAAGGCAGTTCTTC
CDR3aa: CASSIGLAERQFF

j_gene: TRBJ2-1
len: 15
abundance: few
d_gene: TRBD2
v_gene: TRBV6-2/TRBV6-3
CDR3nt: TGTGCCAGCAGTTTGTCGGGACTAGGTGCCAATGAGCAGTTCTTC
CDR3aa: CASSLSGLGANEQFF

j_gene: TRBJ1-4
len: 16
abundance: .
d_gene: TRBD1
v_gene: TRBV2
CDR3nt: TGTGCCAGCAGTGACAGCCCTCACAGGGGGAGTGAAAAACTGTTTTTT
CDR3aa: CASSDSPHRGSEKLFF

j_gene: TRBJ2-7
len: 16
abundance: .
d_gene: TRBD1
v_gene: TRBV7-9
CDR3nt: TGTGCCAGCAGCTTGGCCCCACAGGGGGCGGTCTACGAGCAGTACTTC
CDR3aa: CASSLAPQGAVYEQYF

j_gene: TRBJ1-2
len: 14
abundance: once
d_gene: TRBD1
v_gene: TRBV9
CDR3nt: TGTGCCAGCAGCTCGACAGGGAACAACTATGGCTACACCTTC
CDR3aa: CASSSTGNNYGYTF

j_gene: TRBJ1-1
len: 13
abundance: .
d_gene: TRBD1
v_gene: TRBV6-5
CDR3nt: TGTGCCAGCAGTCCTGACAGGGGGACTGAAGCTTTCTTT
CDR3aa: CASSPDRGTEAFF

j_gene: TRBJ1-2
len: 15
abundance: .
d_gene: .
v_gene: TRBV18
CDR3nt: TGTGCCAGCTCACCACTCCCCGCGGGGGACGATGGCTACACCTTC
CDR3aa: CASSPLPAGDDGYTF

j_gene: TRBJ2-3
len: 15
abundance: .
d_gene: TRBD1
v_gene: TRBV7-6
CDR3nt: TGTGCCAGCAGCTGGGGACAGGGCGGCACAGATACGCAGTATTTT
CDR3aa: CASSWGQGGTDTQYF

j_gene: TRBJ1-2
len: 14
abundance: .
d_gene: .
v_gene: TRBV5-4
CDR3nt: TGTGCCAGCAGCCGGGGTCCAGGGGACTATGGCTACACCTTC
CDR3aa: CASSRGPGDYGYTF

j_gene: TRBJ2-5
len: 15
abundance: .
d_gene: .
v_gene: TRBV6-5
CDR3nt: TGTGCCAGCAGTACTTACCAGGTAGCGCGGGAGACCCAGTACTTC
CDR3aa: CASSTYQVARETQYF

j_gene: TRBJ1-4
len: 15
abundance: .
d_gene: TRBD1
v_gene: TRBV5-1
CDR3nt: TGCGCCAGCAGCCGGGCGAGGACAGGAGCTGAAAAACTGTTTTTT
CDR3aa: CASSRARTGAEKLFF

j_gene: TRBJ2-7
len: 13
abundance: once
d_gene: TRBD2
v_gene: TRBV18
CDR3nt: TGTGCCAGCTCACCCTCGGGAGGCAACGAGCAGTACTTC
CDR3aa: CASSPSGGNEQYF

j_gene: TRBJ2-7
len: 15
abundance: .
d_gene: TRBD1
v_gene: TRBV27
CDR3nt: TGTGCCAGCAGTCCCGGGACAGGGGGTCAGTACGAGCAGTACTTC
CDR3aa: CASSPGTGGQYEQYF

j_gene: TRBJ2-1
len: 17
abundance: .
d_gene: TRBD2
v_gene: TRBV7-6
CDR3nt: TGTGCCAGCAGCTTAGTTGCTAGGACTAGCGGACACAATGAGCAGTTCTTC
CDR3aa: CASSLVARTSGHNEQFF

j_gene: TRBJ2-7
len: 16
abundance: .
d_gene: TRBD2
v_gene: TRBV19
CDR3nt: TGTGCCAGTAGTCCTAGCGGACACCCCGGGGGGTACGAGCAGTACTTC
CDR3aa: CASSPSGHPGGYEQYF

j_gene: TRBJ2-3
len: 15
abundance: .
d_gene: .
v_gene: TRBV9
CDR3nt: TGTGCCAGCAGCGTAGTCCCAACTAGCACAGATACGCAGTATTTT
CDR3aa: CASSVVPTSTDTQYF

j_gene: TRBJ1-1
len: 14
abundance: once
d_gene: .
v_gene: TRBV18
CDR3nt: TGTGCCAGCTCACCTTCCTGGGGAGGCACTGAAGCTTTCTTT
CDR3aa: CASSPSWGGTEAFF

j_gene: TRBJ1-1
len: 15
abundance: .
d_gene: TRBD1
v_gene: TRBV29-1
CDR3nt: TGCAGCGGGAGACAGGGTATGGACCCGAACACTGAAGCTTTCTTT
CDR3aa: CSGRQGMDPNTEAFF

j_gene: TRBJ2-5
len: 17
abundance: .
d_gene: TRBD2
v_gene: TRBV24-1
CDR3nt: TGTGCCACCAGTGATCCCAAAAGCGGGGGCAACCAAGAGACCCAGTACTTC
CDR3aa: CATSDPKSGGNQETQYF

j_gene: TRBJ1-1
len: 13
abundance: few
d_gene: .
v_gene: TRBV10-3
CDR3nt: TGTGCCATCAGTGATAGTTTGAACACTGAAGCTTTCTTT
CDR3aa: CAISDSLNTEAFF

j_gene: TRBJ2-7
len: 12
abundance: .
d_gene: .
v_gene: TRBV6-6
CDR3nt: TGTGCCAGCAGTACGGGACTTTACGAGCAGTACTTC
CDR3aa: CASSTGLYEQYF

j_gene: TRBJ2-3
len: 16
abundance: .
d_gene: .
v_gene: TRBV29-1
CDR3nt: TGCAGCGTGTTCCGGGTTACAGGAGGGAGGACAGATACGCAGTATTTT
CDR3aa: CSVFRVTGGRTDTQYF

j_gene: TRBJ2-7
len: 15
abundance: .
d_gene: .
v_gene: TRBV18
CDR3nt: TGTGCCAGCTCACCGGGGCCCCCGCCTTCCTACGAGCAGTACTTC
CDR3aa: CASSPGPPPSYEQYF

j_gene: TRBJ2-5
len: 14
abundance: .
d_gene: .
v_gene: TRBV9
CDR3nt: TGTGCCAGCAGCGTAGGGCCCAGCGGGGAGACCCAGTACTTC
CDR3aa: CASSVGPSGETQYF

j_gene: TRBJ1-2
len: 12
abundance: .
d_gene: .
v_gene: TRBV3-1/TRBV3-2
CDR3nt: TGTGCCAGCAGCCAAGTCCCTAGGGGCTACACCTTC
CDR3aa: CASSQVPRGYTF